Each of the 7 T cell receptor beta chains below was sequenced from the same sample in a study of blood T cells in healthy people across ages. Sample-barcoded 5' priming and a J-beta primer mix drove a second PCR of roughly 7 to 11 cycles. TCRdb re-analysed the 5' RACE reads in MiXCR, keeping a single row per CDR3 protein. The data hold 1.5 million to 2 million distinct CDR3 sequences, with around 35% observed a single time. The source material was blood. These receptors all come from a woman under 40 in good health.

CDR3 bases: TGCAGTGCTAGAGAGGGCGGCAGCTCCTACAATGAGCAGTTCTTC. It is translated as CSAREGGSSYNEQFF. This chain connects TRBV20-1 to TRBJ2-1; D unclear. Per the germline V gene, CDR1 is DFQATT and CDR2 is SNEGSKA (reference sequence). The CDR3 loop spans 15 amino acids. Trimming left V 0 bases short and J 0 bases short, with 9 bases between.

There are many counts of this clonotype. The chain couples TRBV29-1 to TRBJ2-1; D unresolved. Trimming removed 4 bases from V and 10 bases from J, with 14 bases in between. Germline V CDR1 and CDR2: SQVTM, ANQGSEA. This CDR3 has 12 residues. This CDR3 reads CSVVTRVGEQFF. CDR3 sequence (DNA): TGCAGCGTTGTAACCCGGGTGGGGGAGCAGTTCTTC.

This chain joins TRBV5-1 and TRBJ2-7; no clear D gene. The CDR3 totals 16 residues. V dropped 5 bases and J dropped 3 bases, with 21 bases sitting between them. Germline-derived CDR1 and CDR2 are SGHRS and YFSETQ. The CDR3 DNA follows: TGCGCCAGCAGTTATTTGGGGTCCGCCCTCATCTACGAGCAGTACTTC. It is translated as CASSYLGSALIYEQYF. Full variable domain (missing parts from reference TRBV5-1 and TRBJ2-7): KAGVTQTPRYLIKTRGQQVTLSCSPISGHRSVSWYQQTPGQGLQFLFEYFSETQRNKGNFPGRFSGRQFSNSRSEMNVSTLELGDSALYLCASSYLGSALIYEQYFGPGTRLTVT.

Details on this clonotype: The junction does not match germline at one end; this may be a read error. V is TRBV20-1 and J is TRBJ2-1, with 7 positions matching TRBD2. CDR1 is DFQATT, CDR2 SNEGSKA, per germline (reference sequence). The CDR3 is 14 amino acids. The CDR3 protein is CSAGGGLVGNKQFF. The CDR3 bases are TGCAGTGCTGGCGGGGGACTTGTAGGCAATAAGCAGTTCTTC.

This clonotype was detected a few times. The V and J genes are TRBV13 and TRBJ1-1; D not certain. From germline, CDR1 is PRHDT and CDR2 FYEKMQ (reference sequence). There are 13 residues in the CDR3. The germline V and J ends were trimmed by 8 bases and 7 bases, with 17 bases remaining between them. The CDR3 DNA follows: TGTGCCAGCGGACTCCGGGGAGTTGATGAAGCTTTCTTT. This gives the protein CASGLRGVDEAFF.

The chain has TRBV7-3 and TRBJ1-1; D remains unclear. Looked up from germline, CDR1 is SGHTA and CDR2 is FQGTGA. The V and J ends lost 2 bases and 4 bases respectively, with 14 bases between them. This CDR3 is built from 15 residues. As DNA, the CDR3 is TGTGCCAGCAGCTTAGTCGGAGTTTGTGTCACTGAAGCTTTCTTT. Its translation is CASSLVGVCVTEAFF. The entire variable domain, with the rest obtained from reference TRBV7-3 and TRBJ1-1, is as follows: GAGVSQTPSNKVTEKGKYVELRCDPISGHTALYWYRQSLGQGPEFLIYFQGTGAADDSGLPNDRFFAVRPEGSVSTLKIQRTERGDSAVYLCASSLVGVCVTEAFFGQGTRLTVV.

This clonotype was counted only a few times. CDR3 in DNA: TGTGCCAGCAGCCAATTTGTGGGTTCCTCTGGGGCCAACGTCCTGACTTTC. As protein: CASSQFVGSSGANVLTF. This chain uses TRBV3-1 with TRBJ2-6; no clear D. Trimming pared 2 bases from V and 0 bases from J, leaving 11 bases between. The CDR3 contains 17 residues. Germline CDR1 is LGHDT and CDR2 is YNNKEL (reference sequence).